This T cell receptor beta chain stems from a study of blood T cell repertoires in COVID-19. Overall study context: The United States, Italy and Spain provided the acute and convalescent COVID-19 samples. In each case, the material was cDNA or gDNA derived from T cells, B-cell-depleted T cells, or PBMCs.

Original data processing: Amplification from reference gene primers served as the basis for estimated nucleated cell counts. The method was immunoSEQ multiplex PCR; TCRdb's version includes in-frame clones alone and lacks a portion of them. For V, J and clone size, that table is used; D and trimming come from the DNA. The sample has 98,000 or so clones, 70% to 90% seen once. Deletions cut 4 bases from V and 5 bases from J, with 23 bases between. The CDR3 is 18 amino acids. Germline V gene data show CDR1 as MDHEN and CDR2 as SYDVKM. The origin of this receptor is a human donor in a cohort sampled during active COVID-19. The chain employs TRBV28 and TRBJ2-2, with D tentatively TRBD2 (7 bases). The sample consisted of peripheral blood. Written as DNA, the CDR3 is TGTGCCAGCAGTTGGGGGCGGGGAGGGGATGTTCGAACCGGGGAGCTGTTTTTT. Protein product: CASSWGRGGDVRTGELFF.